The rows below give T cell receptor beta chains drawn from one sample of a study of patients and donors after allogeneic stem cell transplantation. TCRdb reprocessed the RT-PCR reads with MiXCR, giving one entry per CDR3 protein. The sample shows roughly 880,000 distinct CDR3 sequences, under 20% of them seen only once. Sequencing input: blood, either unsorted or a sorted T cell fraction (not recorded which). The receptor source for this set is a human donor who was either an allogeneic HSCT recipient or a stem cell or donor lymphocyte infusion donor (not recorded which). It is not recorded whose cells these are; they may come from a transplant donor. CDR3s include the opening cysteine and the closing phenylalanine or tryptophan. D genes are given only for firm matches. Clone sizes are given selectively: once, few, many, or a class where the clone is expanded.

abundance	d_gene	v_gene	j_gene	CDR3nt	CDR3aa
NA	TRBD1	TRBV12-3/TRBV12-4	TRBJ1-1	TGTGCCAGCAGTTTAGGGACAGGGAGGGGGGGGACTGAAGCTTTCTTT	CASSLGTGRGGTEAFF
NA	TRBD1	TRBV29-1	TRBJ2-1	TGCAGCGTTGACTGGGACAGGGTGTCTGAGCAGTTCTTC	CSVDWDRVSEQFF
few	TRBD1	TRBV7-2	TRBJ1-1	TGTGCCAGCAGCTCGGACAGGGCAGGCGCTTTCTTT	CASSSDRAGAFF
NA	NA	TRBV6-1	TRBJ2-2	TGTGCCAGCAGTGACCTAAGGGTAGCCGGGGAGCTGTTTTTT	CASSDLRVAGELFF
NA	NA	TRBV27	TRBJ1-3	TGTGCCAGCAGCGCGCTGGGGGCTTCTGGAAACACCATATATTTT	CASSALGASGNTIYF
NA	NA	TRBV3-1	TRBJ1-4	TGTGCCAGCAGCCAAGAGCCTCGTGGTGAAAAACTGTTTTTT	CASSQEPRGEKLFF
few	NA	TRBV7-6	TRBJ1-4	TGTGCCAGCAGCATTCGACCCGGAGCAACTAATGAAAAACTGTTTTTT	CASSIRPGATNEKLFF
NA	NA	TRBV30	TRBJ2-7	TGTGCCTGGAGTGACGGGGCGAAAAACGAGCAGTACTTC	CAWSDGAKNEQYF
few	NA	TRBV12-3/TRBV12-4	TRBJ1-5	TGTGCCAGCAGCAGGACGGCTCGCAATCAGCCCCAGCATTTT	CASSRTARNQPQHF
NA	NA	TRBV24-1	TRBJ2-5	TGTGCCACCAGTGATTTGCAGTCAGAGACCCAGTACTTC	CATSDLQSETQYF
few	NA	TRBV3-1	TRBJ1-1	TGTGCCAGCAGCCAAGAGGATGCTTTTTCTTACACTGAAGCTTTCTTT	CASSQEDAFSYTEAFF
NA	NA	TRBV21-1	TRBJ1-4	TGTGCCAGCAGCCCGCATTCAGCCCCTAATGAAAAACTGTTTTTT	CASSPHSAPNEKLFF
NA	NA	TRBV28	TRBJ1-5	TGTGCCAGCAGACCGGGGCTGATCATGTCCCAGCATTTT	CASRPGLIMSQHF
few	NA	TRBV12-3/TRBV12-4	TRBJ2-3	TGTGCCAGCGTCGGAGACTACACAGATACGCAGTATTTT	CASVGDYTDTQYF
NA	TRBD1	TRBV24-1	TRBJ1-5	TGTGCCACCAGTGATCCCCGGGACAGGGGGTCCAATCAGCCCCAGCATTTT	CATSDPRDRGSNQPQHF
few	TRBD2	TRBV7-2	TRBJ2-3	TGTGCCAGCAGCCTCACTAGCGGGGGGGCCCTCACAGATACGCAGTATTTT	CASSLTSGGALTDTQYF
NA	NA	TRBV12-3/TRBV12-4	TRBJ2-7	TGTGCCAGCAGTTTTTGGGGGGCAGTCTCCTACGAGCAGTACTTC	CASSFWGAVSYEQYF
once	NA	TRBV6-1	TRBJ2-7	TGTGCCAGCAGTGAAACTCACGGGGTCGACGAGCAGTACTTC	CASSETHGVDEQYF
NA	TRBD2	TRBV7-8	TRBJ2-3	TGTGCCAGCAGCCTGGGGACGGGAGGGCGGACAGATACGCAGTATTTT	CASSLGTGGRTDTQYF
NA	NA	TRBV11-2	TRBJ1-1	TGTGCCAGCAGCTTAGATGTTAAGGGTATGAACACTGAAGCTTTCTTT	CASSLDVKGMNTEAFF
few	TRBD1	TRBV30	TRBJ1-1	TGTGCCTCACGACAGGGCATGAACACTGAAGCTTTCTTT	CASRQGMNTEAFF
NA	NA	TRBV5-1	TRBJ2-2	TGCGCCAGCAGCGAAAATGACATGGGCGGGGAGCTGTTTTTT	CASSENDMGGELFF
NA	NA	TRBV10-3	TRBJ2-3	TGTGCCATCAGCCGGTCGCCCGGGGAAGATACGCAGTATTTT	CAISRSPGEDTQYF
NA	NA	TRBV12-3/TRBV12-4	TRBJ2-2	TGTGCCAGCAGTGCCCGCAGGGATCTCGGGGACACCGGGGAGCTGTTTTTT	CASSARRDLGDTGELFF
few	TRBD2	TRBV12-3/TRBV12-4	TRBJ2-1	TGTGCCAGCAGAAACGGGACTAGCGGCAATGAGCAGTTCTTC	CASRNGTSGNEQFF
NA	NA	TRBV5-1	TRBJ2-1	TGCGCCAGCAGCCTCGGGACTTCCGCGTCGTTCTTC	CASSLGTSASFF
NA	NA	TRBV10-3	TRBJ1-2	TGTGCCATCACTCCCGACGAGCGGAACTATGGCTACACCTTC	CAITPDERNYGYTF
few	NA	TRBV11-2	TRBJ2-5	TGTGCCAGCAGCCTCAGGGACGGACGTTTAGGGGAGACCCAGTACTTC	CASSLRDGRLGETQYF
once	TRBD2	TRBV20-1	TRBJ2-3	TGCAGTGCTAGAGGGGCTAGCGGGAGGGGAGATACGCAGTATTTT	CSARGASGRGDTQYF
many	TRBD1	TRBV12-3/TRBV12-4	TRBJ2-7	TGTGCCAGCAGTTCTGGGACAGGGGGCGACGAGCAGTACTTC	CASSSGTGGDEQYF
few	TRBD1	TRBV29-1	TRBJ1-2	TGCAGCGTACCGACAGGGGACTATGGCTACACCTTC	CSVPTGDYGYTF
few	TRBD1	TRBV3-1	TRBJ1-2	TGTGCCAGCAGCCAAGATAAGGGGGCTGGCTACACCTTC	CASSQDKGAGYTF
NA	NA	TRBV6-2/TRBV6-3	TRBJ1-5	TGTGCCAGCAGTGCCCCGGGAACGCGGCCCCAGCATTTT	CASSAPGTRPQHF
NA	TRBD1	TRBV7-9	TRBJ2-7	TGTGCCAGCAGCTTCCCCGGGACAGGGGGCTCCTACGAGCAGTACTTC	CASSFPGTGGSYEQYF
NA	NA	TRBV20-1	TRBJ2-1	TGCAGTGCTAGACAGGGGACCTACAATGAGCAGTTCTTC	CSARQGTYNEQFF
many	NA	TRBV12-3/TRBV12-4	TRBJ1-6	TGTGCCAGCAGTCTACGGGCAGTCTCACCCCTCCACTTT	CASSLRAVSPLHF
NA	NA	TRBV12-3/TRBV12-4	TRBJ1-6	TGTGCCAGCAGCTTCGCCCCGAATAATTCACCCCTCCACTTT	CASSFAPNNSPLHF
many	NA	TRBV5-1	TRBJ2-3	TGCGCCAGCAGCTCACCGGGACGGAAATCAGATACGCAGTATTTT	CASSSPGRKSDTQYF
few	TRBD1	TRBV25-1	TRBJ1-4	TGTGCCAGCAGTGGGCCGGGACAGGGGTGGACTAATGAAAAACTGTTTTTT	CASSGPGQGWTNEKLFF
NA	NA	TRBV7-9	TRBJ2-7	TGTGCCAGCAGCTTTTTAGGGGACGTCCCCTACGAGCAGTACTTC	CASSFLGDVPYEQYF
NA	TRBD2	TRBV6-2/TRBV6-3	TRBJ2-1	TGTGCCAGCAGTTACTTGCGGGGGGGCTACAATGAGCAGTTCTTC	CASSYLRGGYNEQFF
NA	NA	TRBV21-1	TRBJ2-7	TGTGCCAGCAGCAAACGGCTAGCGGGGTCCTACGAGCAGTACTTC	CASSKRLAGSYEQYF
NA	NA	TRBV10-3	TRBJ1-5	TGTGCCATCAGTGAGTCGGTCTATAGCAATCAGCCCCAGCATTTT	CAISESVYSNQPQHF
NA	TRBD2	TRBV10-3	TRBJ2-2	TGTGCCATCAGGCCCCAAACTAGCGGGAGGGCCGGAGTGAACACCGGGGAGCTGTTTTTT	CAIRPQTSGRAGVNTGELFF
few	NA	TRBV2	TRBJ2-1	TGTGCCACCAAGGGACCGGGTTCGTACAATGAGCAGTTCTTC	CATKGPGSYNEQFF
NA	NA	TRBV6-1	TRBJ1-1	TGTGCCAGCAGTGAATTAAGGGGCTCTGAAGCTTTCTTT	CASSELRGSEAFF
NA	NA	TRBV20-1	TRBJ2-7	TGCAGTGCTAGAGATTATGCGGCTCCCTACGAGCAGTACTTC	CSARDYAAPYEQYF
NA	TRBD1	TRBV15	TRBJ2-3	TGTGCCACCAGCTTTAGGACAGGGTCTAAGGGAACAGATACGCAGTATTTT	CATSFRTGSKGTDTQYF
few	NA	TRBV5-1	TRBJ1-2	TGCGCCAGCAGCCCCACAGGGTTGACTGGCTACACCTTC	CASSPTGLTGYTF
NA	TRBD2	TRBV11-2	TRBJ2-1	TGTGCCAGCAGCTCGTTTAGCGGGGACACGTACAATGAGCAGTTCTTC	CASSSFSGDTYNEQFF
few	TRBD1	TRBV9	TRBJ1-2	TGTGCCAGCAGCGTAGACAGGGGCCTCTATGGCTACACCTTC	CASSVDRGLYGYTF
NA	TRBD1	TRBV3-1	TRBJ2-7	TGTGCCAGCATTGATGACAGGGGCGAGCAGTACTTC	CASIDDRGEQYF
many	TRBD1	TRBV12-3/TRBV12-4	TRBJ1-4	TGTGCCAGCAGTTCCTCACGACAGGGAGGGGAAAAACTGTTTTTT	CASSSSRQGGEKLFF
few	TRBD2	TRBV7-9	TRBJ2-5	TGTGCCAGCAGCTTGCTAGCGGGGATACAAGAGACCCAGTACTTC	CASSLLAGIQETQYF
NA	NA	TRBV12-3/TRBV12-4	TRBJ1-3	TGTGCCAGCAACGGACTCAATGAGGACTCTGGAAACACCATATATTTT	CASNGLNEDSGNTIYF
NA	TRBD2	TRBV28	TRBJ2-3	TGTGCCAGCAGTTTAGCGGGACTAGCGGGGGGGCGTCTCAGCACAGATACGCAGTATTTT	CASSLAGLAGGRLSTDTQYF
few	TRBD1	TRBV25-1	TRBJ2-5	TGTGCCAGCAGTCAAGGGCCGGGGACAGGGGAGACCCAGTACTTC	CASSQGPGTGETQYF
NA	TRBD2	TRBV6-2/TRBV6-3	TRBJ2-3	TGTGCCAGCAGTTACCGCGGGGGGGCCACAGATACGCAGTATTTT	CASSYRGGATDTQYF
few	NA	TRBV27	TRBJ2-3	TGTGCCAGCAGTTTAATCGGGACAACACTCATCACAGATACGCAGTATTTT	CASSLIGTTLITDTQYF
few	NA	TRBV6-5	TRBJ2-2	TGTGCCAGCAGTTACGGTGGGGGAAACACCGGGGAGCTGTTTTTT	CASSYGGGNTGELFF